Shown below are 25 T cell receptor beta chains from a single sample sequenced in a study of blood T cell repertoires in COVID-19. The data were produced by immunoSEQ multiplex PCR, yet TCRdb's version contains in-frame clones alone and is incomplete. The sample includes about 350,000 clones, 86% of them seen just once. The sample taken for sequencing was peripheral blood. Receptors were obtained from a woman aged 60-75 years with COVID-19, enrolled during active disease.

This chain uses TRBV11-2 with TRBJ2-1, with D perhaps matching TRBD2 (6 bases). This CDR3 has 14 residues. Germline-derived CDR1 and CDR2 are SGHAT and FQNNGV. With 6 bases removed from V and 0 bases from J, the gap between germline ends came to 9 bases. As DNA, the CDR3 is TGTGCCAGCAGGTTGACTAGCTCCTACAATGAGCAGTTCTTC. It yields the protein CASRLTSSYNEQFF.

The chain recombines TRBV10-3 with TRBJ2-1; 11 nucleotides match TRBD1. J was trimmed by 3 bases and V by 3 bases; bases with no gene match: 7. This CDR3 is 17 amino acids long. Germline V gene lookup returns CDR1 ENHRY and CDR2 SYGVKD. The CDR3 region has the DNA TGTGCCATCAGTGAAAGGTCGGGACAGGGGGTCTACAATGAGCAGTTCTTC. Its protein product is CAISERSGQGVYNEQFF.

This chain uses TRBV6-2 or TRBV6-3 with TRBJ2-2; 8 positions match TRBD1. The CDR3 has 17 amino acids. V dropped 5 bases and J dropped 5; count of bases not matched to a gene: 13. The germline CDR1 and CDR2 sequences are MNHEY and SVGEGT. The CDR3 protein is CASSPILTGGKTGELFF. As DNA, the CDR3 is TGTGCCAGCAGTCCCATCCTCACAGGGGGAAAAACCGGGGAGCTGTTTTTT.

The V call is TRBV18, the J call TRBJ2-1, with D perhaps TRBD1 (6 bases). In germline, CDR1 is KGHSH, CDR2 LQKENI. V lost 6 bases to trimming and J lost 3 bases, with 15 bases between them. This CDR3 spans 15 amino acids. The CDR3 nucleotides read TGTGCCAGCTCCCTCGGGCAGGGGCTCTACAATGAGCAGTTCTTC. Translated, it gives CASSLGQGLYNEQFF.

V and J are TRBV7-9 and TRBJ2-7; 7 nucleotides match TRBD1. This CDR3 has 16 residues. The V and J ends lost 5 bases and 7 bases, in that order; junction bases with no gene match: 17. CDR1 is SEHNR and CDR2 is FQNEAQ in the germline V gene (reference sequence). The CDR3 bases are TGTGCCAGCAGCCCACCGGGACAGAGGGGAGTACGGGAGCAGTACTTC. It translates to CASSPPGQRGVREQYF.

The rearrangement links TRBV10-3 to TRBJ2-3; D remains ambiguous. Germline V gene lookup returns CDR1 ENHRY and CDR2 SYGVKD. The CDR3 is 14 residues long. Trimming removed 2 bases from V and 0 bases from J, with 6 bases in between. In DNA, the CDR3 is TGTGCCATCAGTGAGCCGTCTAGCACAGATACGCAGTATTTT. Amino acids: CAISEPSSTDTQYF.

Details on this clone: Distinct nucleotide sequences in the sample also encode this CDR3. The rearrangement uses TRBV9 and TRBJ1-2; 8 bases align to TRBD1. Losses at the gene ends were 2 bases for V and 3 bases for J; bases not matched to a gene: 0. Germline lookup yields CDR1 SGDLS and CDR2 YYNGEE. The CDR3 extends over 13 amino acids. The chain's CDR3 is CASSVTGDYGYTF. The DNA of the CDR3 is TGTGCCAGCAGCGTGACAGGGGACTATGGCTACACCTTC.

The gene calls are TRBV24-1 and TRBJ2-6; 8 nucleotides line up with TRBD1. CDR1 is KGHDR, CDR2 SFDVKD, per germline. The CDR3 covers 21 residues. Unmatched junction bases numbered 19, after V lost 7 bases and J lost 0 bases. The CDR3 DNA reads as TGTGCCACCAGACAACCTGGACAGGGCCACACCACAAACTCTGGGGCCAACGTCCTGACTTTC. As protein: CATRQPGQGHTTNSGANVLTF.

About this clone: The same CDR3 can be traced to other DNA sequences in this sample. The J gene is TRBJ1-2, the V gene TRBV20-1; D possibly corresponds to TRBD1 (6 bases). This CDR3 is 12 amino acids long. Germline-derived CDR1 and CDR2 are DFQATT and SNEGSKA (reference sequence). The germline V and J ends were trimmed by 3 bases and 5 bases, with 10 bases remaining between them. CDR3 amino acids: CSASPGAYGYTF. CDR3 bases: TGCAGTGCTAGTCCAGGGGCTTATGGCTACACCTTC.

About this clone: Other DNA variants within this sample encode the same CDR3. The chain employs TRBV9 and TRBJ2-3, with 9 positions matching TRBD2. The length of the CDR3 is 15 residues. Germline CDR1 SGDLS, CDR2 YYNGEE. Trimming at V came to 4 bases and at J to 2 bases, leaving 5 bases not matched to a gene. This chain's CDR3 is CASSPRGGVTDTQYF. In DNA, the CDR3 is TGTGCCAGCAGCCCGCGGGGGGGTGTCACAGATACGCAGTATTTT.

This clone has ten or more counts. The chain employs TRBV5-1 and TRBJ2-2; perhaps TRBD2 as D (6 bases). V was cut by 6 bases and J by 3 bases, with 12 bases left in between. Germline V gene sequence: CDR1 SGHRS, CDR2 YFSETQ. This CDR3 is 14 amino acids long. The CDR3 sequence: CASNVGGDTGELFF. The CDR3 region has the DNA TGCGCCAGCAACGTGGGGGGAGACACCGGGGAGCTGTTTTTT.

CDR3 sequence: CASSQGGLMNTEAFF. For the CDR3, the DNA is TGCGCCAGCAGCCAAGGCGGACTTATGAACACTGAAGCTTTCTTT. V usage is TRBV4-1 and J usage is TRBJ1-1, with D uncertain. The CDR3 has 15 residues. Germline CDR1 MGHRA, CDR2 YSYEKL. V lost 1 base, J lost 0 bases, and 9 bases lay in between.

The chain is built from TRBV19 and TRBJ2-1; D is perhaps TRBD1 (6 bases). This CDR3 is built from 16 residues. V lost 7 bases, J lost 0 bases, and 16 bases lay in between. Looked up from germline, CDR1 is LNHDA and CDR2 is SQIVND (reference sequence). The DNA of the CDR3 is TGTGCCAGTACTCCCCAGGGGAAAAACTCCTACAATGAGCAGTTCTTC. It specifies CASTPQGKNSYNEQFF. The complete variable domain, with remaining parts taken from reference TRBV19 and TRBJ2-1, reads DGGITQSPKYLFRKEGQNVTLSCEQNLNHDAMYWYRQDPGQGLRLIYYSQIVNDFQKGDIAEGYSVSREKKESFPLTVTSAQKNPTAFYLCASTPQGKNSYNEQFFGPGTRLTVL.

This rearrangement joins TRBV9 to TRBJ2-3, with TRBD2 identical over 11 bases. This CDR3 comprises 17 residues. Germline V lookup: CDR1 SGDLS, CDR2 YYNGEE. V was clipped by 3 bases and J by 4 bases; unmatched bases: 10. As DNA, the CDR3 is TGTGCCAGCAGCGCAAGCAGGACTAGCGGGTTCGCAGATACGCAGTATTTT. This gives the protein CASSASRTSGFADTQYF.

The J gene is TRBJ2-5, the V gene TRBV10-1; 8 positions match TRBD2. CDR1 and CDR2 from the germline V gene are WNHNN and SYGVQD (reference sequence). Germline trimming cut 9 bases from V and 4 bases from J; bases unmatched to any gene: 7. This CDR3 region has 13 residues. The CDR3 protein is CASKGLAGETQYF. In DNA form, the CDR3 reads TGCGCCAGTAAAGGACTAGCAGGAGAGACCCAGTACTTC.

The chain recombines TRBV5-4 with TRBJ2-1; 10 nucleotides line up with TRBD1. From germline, CDR1 is SGHNT and CDR2 YYREEE (reference sequence). The CDR3 consists of 12 residues. Losses at the gene ends were 2 bases for V and 13 bases for J; bases not matched to a gene: 3. The CDR3 region is CASSFGTGEQFF. The CDR3, as DNA: TGTGCCAGCAGCTTCGGGACAGGGGAACAGTTCTTC.

The count of this clone is one. This chain uses TRBV3-1 (or the pseudogene TRBV3-2) with TRBJ1-4; the match to TRBD1 covers 7 bases. The V gene's germline CDR1 is LGHDT and CDR2 YNNKEL (reference sequence). V shed 4 bases and J 8 bases; nucleotides not matched to a gene: 10. CDR3 length: 15 residues. The CDR3 loop is CASSLSDRVGEKLFF. Here the CDR3 DNA reads TGTGCCAGCAGCCTATCCGACAGGGTTGGCGAAAAACTGTTTTTT.

The chain employs TRBV5-4 and TRBJ1-1; 11 bases align to TRBD1. Germline loops: CDR1 SGHNT, CDR2 YYREEE (reference sequence). The CDR3 is made up of 16 amino acids. The trim removed 3 bases at V and 2 bases at J, leaving 6 bases unmatched. This CDR3 reads CASSSRTGGGNTEAFF. CDR3 sequence (DNA): TGTGCCAGCAGCTCTCGGACAGGGGGCGGAAACACTGAAGCTTTCTTT.

In its sample, this clone was seen a few times. At the DNA level, this CDR3 is encoded by other sequences in the same sample as well. This sequence joins TRBV9 and TRBJ1-1; D not certain. This CDR3 has 12 residues. V was cut by 0 bases and J by 5 bases, with 5 bases left in between. The germline V gene encodes CDR1 SGDLS and CDR2 YYNGEE. The CDR3 DNA reads as TGTGCCAGCAGCGTAGGAGAGACTGAAGCTTTCTTT. It yields the protein CASSVGETEAFF.

The chain has TRBV6-2 or TRBV6-3 and TRBJ1-2; TRBD1 matches at 10 bases. Germline V gene data show CDR1 as MNHEY and CDR2 as SVGEGT. This CDR3 comprises 17 residues. Losses at the gene ends were 2 bases for V and 0 bases for J; bases not matched to a gene: 6. The CDR3 sequence is CASSYEDRGTANYGYTF. In DNA, the CDR3 is TGTGCCAGCAGTTACGAGGACAGGGGGACAGCTAACTATGGCTACACCTTC.

The rearrangement joins TRBV7-9 to TRBJ1-2, with TRBD1 identical over 9 bases. Germline CDR1 SEHNR, CDR2 FQNEAQ (reference sequence). The V and J ends lost 0 bases and 1 base, in that order; junction bases with no gene match: 3. The CDR3 runs to 16 residues. The CDR3 coding sequence is TGTGCCAGCAGCTTAGCCGGGACAGGGATTAACTATGGCTACACCTTC. Translated: CASSLAGTGINYGYTF. Complete variable domain (other parts from reference TRBV7-9 and TRBJ1-2): DTGVSQNPRHKITKRGQNVTFRCDPISEHNRLYWYRQTLGQGPEFLTYFQNEAQLEKSRLLSDRFSAERPKGSFSTLEIQRTEQGDSAMYLCASSLAGTGINYGYTFGSGTRLTVV.

V usage is TRBV5-1 and J usage is TRBJ2-1; D is perhaps TRBD2 (6 bases). The germline CDR1 and CDR2 sequences are SGHRS and YFSETQ. V was trimmed by 0 bases and J by 6 bases, leaving 16 bases between them. This CDR3 has 16 amino acids. In DNA, the CDR3 is TGCGCCAGCAGCTTGGTTGGCTGGGAGGATCGCAATGAGCAGTTCTTC. Protein product: CASSLVGWEDRNEQFF.

This clone was picked up one time. This chain connects TRBV4-1 to TRBJ2-7; D gene ambiguous. Trimming left V 2 bases short and J 6 bases short, with 11 bases between. CDR1 and CDR2 (germline): MGHRA, YSYEKL. This CDR3 has 13 amino acids. CDR3 loop: CASSQSIFSEQYF. Written as DNA, the CDR3 is TGCGCCAGCAGCCAAAGCATATTCTCCGAGCAGTACTTC.

This chain uses TRBV12-5 with TRBJ2-1; 15 positions agree with TRBD2. This CDR3 has 17 amino acids. CDR1 LGHNT and CDR2 FRNRAP come from the germline V gene. The V gene end was trimmed by 6 bases and the J gene end by 3 bases; junction bases not matched to a gene: 6. CDR3 nucleotides: TGTGCTAGTGGCCGGACTAGCGGGGGGGCACTCTACAATGAGCAGTTCTTC. Amino acids: CASGRTSGGALYNEQFF.

The V call is TRBV10-1, the J call TRBJ2-3; 16 bases map to TRBD2. V lost 1 base to trimming and J lost 3 bases; unmatched junction nucleotides: 16. The germline V gene has CDR1 WNHNN and CDR2 SYGVQD (reference sequence). The CDR3 covers 22 residues. CDR3 amino acids: CASSECSPGLAGGHRCTDTQYF. The CDR3, as DNA: TGCGCCAGCAGTGAGTGCAGCCCGGGACTAGCGGGGGGGCACAGGTGTACAGATACGCAGTATTTT.